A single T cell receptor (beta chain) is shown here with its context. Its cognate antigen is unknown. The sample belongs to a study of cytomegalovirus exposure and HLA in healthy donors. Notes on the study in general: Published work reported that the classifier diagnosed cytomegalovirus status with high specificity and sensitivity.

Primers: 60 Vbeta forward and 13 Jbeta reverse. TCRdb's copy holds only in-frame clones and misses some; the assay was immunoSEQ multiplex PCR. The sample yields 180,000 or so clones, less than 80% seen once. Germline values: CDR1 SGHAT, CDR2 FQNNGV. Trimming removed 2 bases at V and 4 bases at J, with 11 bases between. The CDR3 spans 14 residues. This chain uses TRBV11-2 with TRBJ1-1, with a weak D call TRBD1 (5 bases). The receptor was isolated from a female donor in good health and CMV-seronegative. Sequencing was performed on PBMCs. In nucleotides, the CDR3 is TGTGCCAGCAGCTTACCCGGACAAAGCACTGAAGCTTTCTTT. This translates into CASSLPGQSTEAFF.